This record looks at one T cell receptor (beta chain) sequence and its context. In the PCR, 60 Vbeta and 13 Jbeta primers were used. Generated by immunoSEQ multiplex PCR, the TCRdb table keeps only in-frame clones and is missing some. This sample has approximately 160,000 clones; 78% occur once, and the top ten carry approximately 13%. The entry originates in a study of cytomegalovirus exposure and HLA in healthy donors. Study overall: The approximately 120 million unique TCR beta sequences, from roughly 180 million T cells, were found by an earlier analysis.

Sample: PBMCs. The receptor was isolated from a woman between 45 and 65 years old in good health and CMV-seropositive.

CDR3 bases: TGTGCCAGCAGTGAAGCGCGGGGCCAAGAGACCCAGTACTTC. It translates to CASSEARGQETQYF. This chain uses TRBV2 with TRBJ2-5, with D tentatively TRBD2 (6 bases). Germline CDR1 reads SNHLY; CDR2 reads FYNNEI. Trimming pared 0 bases from V and 1 base from J, leaving 6 bases between. The CDR3 consists of 14 residues.